Listed here are 10 T cell receptor beta chains from one sample, sequenced in a study of T cells in Graves' hyperthyroidism and ophthalmopathy. The CDR3 regions of TCR beta were amplified from RNA transcripts. Researchers ran a first-round RT-PCR on the TCR CDR3 using the HTBI primer set. TCRdb reprocessed the multiplex PCR reads via MiXCR and lists one record per CDR3 protein. This repertoire shows about 420,000 distinct CDR3 sequences, about a sixth found once; its top ten account for 7.5% to 9%. Input material: blood. These receptors all come from a woman aged 18-29 years with Graves' hyperthyroidism.

There are a few counts of this clonotype. The V and J genes are TRBV5-1 and TRBJ1-6; no clear D. CDR3 length equals 15 residues. The V gene's germline CDR1 is SGHRS and CDR2 YFSETQ. The V gene lost 10 bases and the J gene lost 7 bases, with 21 bases spanning the gap. The CDR3 sequence is CAGPHHTELNSPLHF. The DNA of the CDR3 is TGCGCCGGACCGCACCATACGGAGTTAAATTCACCCCTCCACTTT.

This clonotype was counted ten times or more. The genes are TRBV20-1 and TRBJ2-7; no firm D call. This CDR3 is built from 14 residues. Germline lookup yields CDR1 DFQATT and CDR2 SNEGSKA (reference sequence). V was shortened by 4 bases and J by 1 base, with 14 bases between the two germline ends. CDR3 in amino acids: CSATPSRSSYEQYF. CDR3 nucleotides: TGCAGTGCTACCCCCTCCAGGTCGTCCTACGAGCAGTACTTC.

This clonotype has a count of ten or more. The V and J genes are TRBV10-3 and TRBJ1-6; no clear D. This CDR3 region has 14 residues. The V end was cut by 5 bases, the J end by 9 bases, with 14 bases between. In germline, CDR1 is ENHRY, CDR2 SYGVKD. The CDR3 is CAISLAGVGSPLHF. CDR3 bases: TGTGCCATCAGTCTCGCCGGAGTTGGTTCACCCCTCCACTTT.

This chain links TRBV7-9 with TRBJ2-7; TRBD1 matches 7 bases. Germline V CDR1 and CDR2: SEHNR, FQNEAQ (reference sequence). This CDR3 has 15 residues. The J segment lost 5 bases and the V segment lost 5 bases, leaving 12 bases of the junction unmatched. In nucleotides, the CDR3 is TGTGCCAGCAGCCCCGATTTGACAGGGATCAACGAGCAGTACTTC. It specifies CASSPDLTGINEQYF. Filled out from reference TRBV7-9 and TRBJ2-7, the complete variable domain reads DTGVSQNPRHKITKRGQNVTFRCDPISEHNRLYWYRQTLGQGPEFLTYFQNEAQLEKSRLLSDRFSAERPKGSFSTLEIQRTEQGDSAMYLCASSPDLTGINEQYFGPGTRLTVT.

This clonotype came up many times. The chain recombines TRBV11-1 with TRBJ2-7; D is ambiguous. CDR3 length: 13 residues. Deletions cut 2 bases from V and 3 bases from J, with 8 bases between. CDR1 is SGHAT, CDR2 FQDESV, per germline (reference sequence). The CDR3 region is CASSLSELYEQYF. CDR3 bases: TGTGCCAGCAGCTTATCCGAACTCTACGAGCAGTACTTC. Drawing the rest from reference TRBV11-1 and TRBJ2-7, the complete variable domain is EAEVAQSPRYKITEKSQAVAFWCDPISGHATLYWYRQILGQGPELLVQFQDESVVDDSQLPKDRFSAERLKGVDSTLKIQPAELGDSAMYLCASSLSELYEQYFGPGTRLTVT.

This clonotype was counted at least ten times. The chain uses TRBV30 and TRBJ1-1; D not certain. V was shortened by 4 bases and J by 3 bases, with 12 bases between the two germline ends. The CDR3 has 13 residues. Per germline, CDR1 GTSNPN and CDR2 SVGIG (reference sequence). The CDR3 reads CAWKQLTDTEAFF. CDR3 bases: TGTGCCTGGAAGCAGCTAACGGACACTGAAGCTTTCTTT.

This clonotype was recorded at least ten times. The chain uses TRBV20-1 and TRBJ1-2; 8 bases line up with TRBD1. The CDR3 runs to 14 residues. After removal of 0 bases from V and 5 bases from J, the junction contained 5 bases not matched to a gene. CDR1 DFQATT and CDR2 SNEGSKA come from the germline V gene (reference sequence). CDR3 residues: CSARETGTGYGYTF. The CDR3 bases are TGCAGTGCTAGAGAAACCGGGACAGGTTATGGCTACACCTTC.

This clonotype was seen at least ten times. The chain uses TRBV28 and TRBJ2-7; maybe TRBD2 (5 bases). Germline V lookup: CDR1 MDHEN, CDR2 SYDVKM. This CDR3 region has 14 residues. Trimming left V 5 bases short and J 0 bases short, with 11 bases between. CDR3 coding DNA: TGTGCCAGCAGTACCGCGGGCCACTCCTACGAGCAGTACTTC. It is translated as CASSTAGHSYEQYF.

This clonotype has at least ten counts. The V and J genes are TRBV7-2 and TRBJ2-2; D is unclear. The CDR3 covers 16 residues. The V gene's germline CDR1 is SGHTA and CDR2 FQGNSA. V was shortened by 1 base and J by 0 bases, with 9 bases between the two germline ends. CDR3 residues: CASSLVVRTNTGELFF. CDR3 sequence (DNA): TGTGCCAGCAGCTTAGTGGTCAGAACGAACACCGGGGAGCTGTTTTTT.

This clonotype was detected many times. The chain is built from TRBV3-1 and TRBJ2-2, with 9 bases aligning to TRBD1. Germline values: CDR1 LGHDT, CDR2 YNNKEL (reference sequence). The J segment lost 1 base and the V segment lost 2 bases, leaving 2 bases of the junction unmatched. There are 16 residues in the CDR3. The CDR3 spells CASSQPGQGNTGELFF. CDR3 DNA: TGTGCCAGCAGCCAACCGGGACAGGGGAACACCGGGGAGCTGTTTTTT. Looking up the rest from reference TRBV3-1 and TRBJ2-2 gives the full variable domain: DTAVSQTPKYLVTQMGNDKSIKCEQNLGHDTMYWYKQDSKKFLKIMFSYNNKELIINETVPNRFSPKSPDKAHLNLHINSLELGDSAVYFCASSQPGQGNTGELFFGEGSRLTVL.